This is a list of T cell receptor beta chains from one sample in a study of T cells in localized non-small cell lung cancer. This table comes from immunoSEQ multiplex PCR, and its TCRdb copy is limited to in-frame clones, with some not included. This repertoire shows approximately 28,000 clones, 92% found once; its top ten account for around 4.2%. This specimen was peripheral blood mononuclear cells, taken before any cancer treatment. These TCRs come from a woman between 35 and 75 years old with stage III lung adenocarcinoma. Both conserved end residues are part of each CDR3. The D gene is left open where the match is weak. Rows give clone size only sometimes, using once, few, many, or a class for an expanded clone.

abundance,v_gene,d_gene,j_gene,CDR3nt,CDR3aa
once,TRBV5-6,.,TRBJ1-1,TGTGCCAGCAGCCTAGGGACACCTGAAGCTTTCTTT,CASSLGTPEAFF
.,TRBV4-1,.,TRBJ2-7,TGCGCCAGCAGCCAAGTACAAAGGGAAGACCGCGAGCAGTACTTC,CASSQVQREDREQYF
.,TRBV10-2,TRBD2,TRBJ2-5,TGCGCCAGCAGTGACGTTAGCGGGAGAGCGACCCAGTACTTC,CASSDVSGRATQYF
.,TRBV29-1,TRBD2,TRBJ2-1,TGCAGCGTCCAGGCGGGGGTAAGCTCCTACAATGAGCAGTTCTTC,CSVQAGVSSYNEQFF
.,TRBV7-2,.,TRBJ1-5,TGTGCCAGCAGCTTGGGGTCTAGGAGCAATCAGCCCCAGCATTTT,CASSLGSRSNQPQHF
.,TRBV11-2,.,TRBJ2-1,TGTGCCAGCAGCTTTTCGGGCCCCAATGAGCAGTTCTTC,CASSFSGPNEQFF
.,TRBV19,.,TRBJ2-3,TGTGCCAGTAGTCAAGGCGGATACACAGATACGCAGTATTTT,CASSQGGYTDTQYF
.,TRBV6-1,.,TRBJ2-7,TGTGCCAGCAGTGAAACCCGCTACGAGCAGTACTTC,CASSETRYEQYF
.,TRBV9,.,TRBJ1-1,TGTGCCAGCAGCCCCACAGTGGGGGGGACTGAAGCTTTCTTT,CASSPTVGGTEAFF
.,TRBV4-1,.,TRBJ1-2,TGCGCCAGCAGCCAAGTTGGGGGCTACACCTTC,CASSQVGGYTF
.,TRBV2,.,TRBJ1-1,TGTGCCAGCAGTGCTTCTCGGATCCAGAACACTGAAGCTTTCTTT,CASSASRIQNTEAFF
.,TRBV11-2,.,TRBJ2-3,TGTGCCAGCAGCTCAAGGCCCGGAGGTGGTACAGATACGCAGTATTTT,CASSSRPGGGTDTQYF
few,TRBV27,.,TRBJ2-7,TGTGCCAGCAGAAGGACCGGTTCCTACGAGCAGTACTTC,CASRRTGSYEQYF
.,TRBV19,.,TRBJ2-5,TGTGCCAGTAGTCCTATACACGGGGTAGCCGAGACCCAGTACTTC,CASSPIHGVAETQYF
.,TRBV11-3,TRBD2,TRBJ2-3,TGTGCCAGCAGCCCCGGACTAGCGGGCAGCACAGATACGCAGTATTTT,CASSPGLAGSTDTQYF
few,TRBV9,.,TRBJ1-1,TGTGCCAGTGCCATGGACGGGACCGGGAACACTGAAGCTTTCTTT,CASAMDGTGNTEAFF
.,TRBV5-1,TRBD1,TRBJ2-2,TGCGCCAGCAGCTTGCAGACAGGGGAAACCGGGGAGCTGTTTTTT,CASSLQTGETGELFF
.,TRBV28,.,TRBJ1-4,TGTGCCAGCAGCCCCGCGGGGAATCCGAATGAAAAACTGTTTTTT,CASSPAGNPNEKLFF
few,TRBV4-2,.,TRBJ1-4,TGTGCCAGCAGCCAATTGGGACACAATGAAAAACTGTTTTTT,CASSQLGHNEKLFF
.,TRBV29-1,.,TRBJ2-3,TGCAGCGCTCGTCCGGCCTTGTCGGGCGAGGATACGCAGTATTTT,CSARPALSGEDTQYF
.,TRBV6-6,.,TRBJ1-1,TGTGCCAGCAGTCTTCTCCGTGGATGGGAAGCTTTCTTT,CASSLLRGWEAFF
.,TRBV7-8,.,TRBJ1-1,TGTGCCAGCAGCTTAGGGGAGGGGCGAGGTGAAGCTTTCTTT,CASSLGEGRGEAFF
.,TRBV27,.,TRBJ1-2,TGTGCCAGCAGGCCAGGACGGCTCTATGGCTTGTCCTTC,CASRPGRLYGLSF